These T cell receptor beta chains were read from a single sample in a study of blood T cell repertoires in COVID-19. The data were produced by immunoSEQ multiplex PCR, yet TCRdb's version contains in-frame clones alone and is incomplete. The table shows under 200,000 clones, with just under 80% occurring only once. The material sequenced was peripheral blood. Receptors were obtained from a man between 65 and 79 years old with active or convalescent COVID-19. CDR3s include the opening cysteine and the closing phenylalanine or tryptophan. Fields, in order: J gene, clone size, D gene, V gene, CDR3 DNA, CDR3 protein. D genes are given only for firm matches. Clone size is not always given. Where it is, it says once, few, many or a class for expanded clones.

>TRBJ1-2|NA|NA|TRBV16
TGTGCCAGCAGCCAGTGGACGGGAAACTATGGCTACACCTTC
CASSQWTGNYGYTF
>TRBJ2-5|NA|NA|TRBV10-2
TGCGCCAGCAGTGAGTCCCCAGGGTCGGCCCAGTACTTC
CASSESPGSAQYF
>TRBJ2-1|NA|TRBD1|TRBV5-1
TGCGCCAGCAGCTCCTTGTCCGGGACAGCAAATGAGCAGTTCTTC
CASSSLSGTANEQFF
>TRBJ2-2|NA|NA|TRBV7-8
TGTGCCAGCAGGTCCAGGGGTGGCGGGGAGCTGTTTTTT
CASRSRGGGELFF
>TRBJ2-4|NA|TRBD1|TRBV7-8
TGTGCCAGCAGCCTACGCGACCCGGGACAGGGGGCCAAAAACATTCAGTACTTC
CASSLRDPGQGAKNIQYF
>TRBJ1-1|NA|NA|TRBV6-5
TGTGCCAGCAGTACCGACGGGACTGAAGCTTTCTTT
CASSTDGTEAFF
>TRBJ1-1|once|NA|TRBV20-1
TGCAGTGCTAGTCCCGAGGGGGGGTGGGGAAACACTGAAGCTTTCTTT
CSASPEGGWGNTEAFF
>TRBJ1-2|NA|TRBD1|TRBV28
TGTGCCAGCAGTATCGGACAGGACTATGGCTACACCTTC
CASSIGQDYGYTF
>TRBJ2-1|NA|NA|TRBV15
TGTGCCACCAGCAGACAGGGAAACTCCTACAATGAGCAGTTCTTC
CATSRQGNSYNEQFF
>TRBJ2-1|NA|TRBD1|TRBV6-5
TGTGCCAGCAGTTACCCAGGGACAGCGGAACAGTTCTTC
CASSYPGTAEQFF
>TRBJ2-7|NA|NA|TRBV7-3
TGTGCCAGCAGCTCAGGGGCGGCGGGCCACGAGCAGTACTTC
CASSSGAAGHEQYF
>TRBJ2-3|NA|NA|TRBV4-3
TGCGCCAGCAGCCAAGGACTCCGTTACACAGATACGCAGTATTTT
CASSQGLRYTDTQYF
>TRBJ2-5|NA|TRBD2|TRBV11-2
TGTGCCAGCAGCCTCGGGACTAGCGGGTCTGAGACCCAGTACTTC
CASSLGTSGSETQYF
>TRBJ1-5|NA|NA|TRBV20-1
TGCAGTGCTAGTTTAAGAGGCAATCAGCCCCAGCATTTT
CSASLRGNQPQHF
>TRBJ1-1|NA|NA|TRBV6-2/TRBV6-3
TGTGCCAGCAGTTACTCGAACCAGGGGACTGAAGCTTTCTTT
CASSYSNQGTEAFF
>TRBJ2-7|NA|TRBD2|TRBV6-5
TGTGCCAGCAGTTACCTAGCGGGGTCACACGAGCAGTACTTC
CASSYLAGSHEQYF
>TRBJ1-2|NA|NA|TRBV9
TGTGCCAGCAGCGTAGCCTCGACAGGCGGCTACACCTTC
CASSVASTGGYTF
>TRBJ2-7|NA|TRBD2|TRBV11-2
TGTGCCAGCAGCAAGGGACTAGCGGGCCGCTACGAGCAGTACTTC
CASSKGLAGRYEQYF
>TRBJ2-5|NA|TRBD2|TRBV30
TGTGCCTGGAGTGGGTGGCACGCGGGGGTACGAGCCCAAGAGACCCAGTACTTC
CAWSGWHAGVRAQETQYF
>TRBJ1-2|NA|NA|TRBV11-2
TGTGCCAGCAGCTTAAGTCCAGGGCAGGTGTCATCTAACTATGGCTACACCTTC
CASSLSPGQVSSNYGYTF
>TRBJ1-2|NA|NA|TRBV15
TGTGCCACCAGCAGAGATCGAGTTAACTATGGCTACACCTTC
CATSRDRVNYGYTF
>TRBJ1-2|NA|TRBD1|TRBV5-1
TGCGCCAGCAGTCTTGGGACAGGCATTGGCTACACCTTC
CASSLGTGIGYTF
>TRBJ2-5|NA|TRBD2|TRBV23-1
TGCGCCAGCAGTCGCGGGAGGCCAATCTATCAAGAGACCCAGTACTTC
CASSRGRPIYQETQYF
>TRBJ2-5|NA|TRBD1|TRBV5-1
TGCGCCAGCAGCTTGGCAACAGGGGGAGAGACCCAGTACTTC
CASSLATGGETQYF
>TRBJ1-5|NA|NA|TRBV3-1/TRBV3-2
TGTGCCAGCAGCCAAGATACGACAGGCAATCAGCCCCAGCATTTT
CASSQDTTGNQPQHF
>TRBJ2-5|NA|TRBD1|TRBV27
TGTGCCAGCAGACGGGACAGGGGTTGGAAGACCCAGTACTTC
CASRRDRGWKTQYF
>TRBJ1-1|NA|TRBD1|TRBV19
TGTGCCAGCCGGATGACCGGGACAGGGGCCACTGAAGCTTTCTTT
CASRMTGTGATEAFF
>TRBJ2-1|NA|TRBD2|TRBV13
TGTGCCAGCAGCTTAGGGAGCGGGGGGAACTACAATGAGCAGTTCTTC
CASSLGSGGNYNEQFF
>TRBJ2-5|NA|TRBD1|TRBV7-2
TGTGCCAGCAGCCCCCGACAGGGGGCGGGGGAGACCCAGTACTTC
CASSPRQGAGETQYF
>TRBJ2-7|NA|NA|TRBV4-1
TGCGCCAGCAGCCAAGATCCGAGCACCTACGAGCAGTACTTC
CASSQDPSTYEQYF
>TRBJ2-5|NA|TRBD1|TRBV7-9
TGTGCCAGCAGCGCGGACAGGGGGTGGGAGACCCAGTACTTC
CASSADRGWETQYF
>TRBJ1-3|NA|NA|TRBV3-1/TRBV3-2
TGTGCCAGCAGTCTCGAGCGGTCTGGAAACACCATATATTTT
CASSLERSGNTIYF
>TRBJ1-2|NA|NA|TRBV19
TGTGCCAGTAGTATTGTCAGCTTTCGGGATGGCTACACCTTC
CASSIVSFRDGYTF
>TRBJ1-2|once|NA|TRBV29-1
TGCAGCGTTACGGGGATCACCCCTAACTATGGCTACACCTTC
CSVTGITPNYGYTF
>TRBJ2-1|NA|NA|TRBV11-3
TGTGCCAGCAGCCTTCGCGACAATGAGCAGTTCTTC
CASSLRDNEQFF
>TRBJ1-1|NA|NA|TRBV6-5
TGTGCCAGCAGTTACTCGGCGTCCGGGGACACTGAAGCTTTCTTT
CASSYSASGDTEAFF
>TRBJ2-3|NA|TRBD1|TRBV29-1
TGCAGCGTGGACAGGACCACAGATACGCAGTATTTT
CSVDRTTDTQYF
>TRBJ2-1|NA|NA|TRBV11-2
TGTGCCAGCAGCTTATTTCTACAGGTCTACAATGAGCAGTTCTTC
CASSLFLQVYNEQFF
>TRBJ2-7|NA|TRBD2|TRBV5-1
TGCGCCAGCAGCTTGGAATCTAGCGGGAGGTCTAGCTCCTACGAGCAGTACTTC
CASSLESSGRSSSYEQYF
>TRBJ2-7|once|NA|TRBV14
TGTGCCAGCAGCCAAGCAGGGGCGGTCTACGAGCAGTACTTC
CASSQAGAVYEQYF
>TRBJ2-7|NA|TRBD1|TRBV6-2/TRBV6-3
TGTGCCAGCAGTTTCCGGGACAGACAGTACGAGCAGTACTTC
CASSFRDRQYEQYF
>TRBJ2-1|NA|NA|TRBV3-1/TRBV3-2
TGTGCCAGCAGCCAGAAGTGGGTCGGGGAGCAGTTCTTC
CASSQKWVGEQFF
>TRBJ1-5|NA|NA|TRBV19
TGTGCCAGTACTGATGGACAGCTCAATCAGCCCCAGCATTTT
CASTDGQLNQPQHF
>TRBJ2-2|once|NA|TRBV4-2
TGTGCCAGCCGCCTTACCGGGACTCACACCGGGGAGCTGTTTTTT
CASRLTGTHTGELFF
>TRBJ1-1|NA|NA|TRBV4-2
TGTGCCAGCAGCCAAGCAGGGGAGTCGAACACTGAAGCTTTCTTT
CASSQAGESNTEAFF
>TRBJ1-2|NA|NA|TRBV28
TGTGCCAGCAGGTCTCAGGGGATCTACACCTTC
CASRSQGIYTF
>TRBJ1-5|NA|NA|TRBV14
TGTGCCAGCAGCCAAGGTCCAGGTCAGCCCCAGCATTTT
CASSQGPGQPQHF
>TRBJ2-1|once|TRBD2|TRBV5-1
TGCGCCAGCACCGTTTTGGCGGGAGGGTTCAATGAGCAGTTCTTC
CASTVLAGGFNEQFF
>TRBJ2-5|NA|TRBD2|TRBV3-1/TRBV3-2
TGTGCCAGCAGCCCCCGGACTAGCGGGCCTCAAGAGACCCAGTACTTC
CASSPRTSGPQETQYF
>TRBJ1-1|NA|NA|TRBV6-5
TGTGCCAGCAGGAGAACCGGGAGCCTCGGGACTGAAGCTTTCTTT
CASRRTGSLGTEAFF
>TRBJ2-2|once|NA|TRBV28
TGTGCCAGCAGTCTCGGCTCAGGGGTACAGAACACCGGGGAGCTGTTTTTT
CASSLGSGVQNTGELFF
>TRBJ1-4|NA|TRBD1|TRBV7-6
TGTGCCAGCAGCGGTCAGGGGGCCATTAATGAAAAACTGTTTTTT
CASSGQGAINEKLFF